This TCR beta chain was recovered during a study of blood T cell repertoires in COVID-19. For the study at large: Nucleic acid was either cDNA or gDNA, and it came from T cells, B-cell-depleted T cells, or PBMCs.

Here immunoSEQ multiplex PCR was the method, and the copy in TCRdb shows in-frame clones only, minus some. The sample comprises a few hundred thousand clones, around 83% of which are singletons, and about 3.2% rests with the top ten. Between the trimmed V and J ends, which lost 4 bases and 6 bases, there was a span of 19 bases. Germline lookup yields CDR1 SGHRS and CDR2 YFSETQ. The CDR3 contains 15 residues. Sample: peripheral blood. The V gene is TRBV5-1, the J gene TRBJ1-1; D is perhaps TRBD1 (5 bases). This receptor was taken from a woman in her late teens or twenties with acute or convalescent COVID-19. CDR3 nucleotide sequence: TGCGCCAGCAGCCTACAGGAGCAGAGAGCTTCTGAAGCTTTCTTT. Protein product: CASSLQEQRASEAFF.